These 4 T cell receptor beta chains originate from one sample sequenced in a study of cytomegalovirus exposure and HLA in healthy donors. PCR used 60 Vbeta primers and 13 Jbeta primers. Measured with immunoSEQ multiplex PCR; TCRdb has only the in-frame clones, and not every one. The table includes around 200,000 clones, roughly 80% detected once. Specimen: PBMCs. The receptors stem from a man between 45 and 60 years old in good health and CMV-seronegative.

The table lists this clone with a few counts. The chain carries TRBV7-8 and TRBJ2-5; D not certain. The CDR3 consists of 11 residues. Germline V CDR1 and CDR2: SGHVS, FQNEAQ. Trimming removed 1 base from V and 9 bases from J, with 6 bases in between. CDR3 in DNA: TGTGCCAGCAGCTTAGGCCGCGCCCAGTACTTC. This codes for CASSLGRAQYF.

The chain's CDR3 is CASSTGNQPQHF. In nucleotides, the CDR3 is TGTGCCAGCAGCACAGGGAATCAGCCCCAGCATTTT. The chain combines TRBV2 with TRBJ1-5; TRBD1 might be the D (6 bases). Germline V gene lookup returns CDR1 SNHLY and CDR2 FYNNEI. The CDR3 consists of 12 residues. V lost 6 bases and J lost 4, with 7 bases in between.

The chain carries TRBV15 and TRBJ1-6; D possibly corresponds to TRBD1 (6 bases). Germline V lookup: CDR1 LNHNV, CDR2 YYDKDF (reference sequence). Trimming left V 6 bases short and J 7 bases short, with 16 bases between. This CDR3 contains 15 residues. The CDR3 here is CATRGGDVGNSPLHF. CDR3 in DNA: TGTGCCACCAGAGGGGGGGACGTGGGGAATTCACCCCTCCACTTT.

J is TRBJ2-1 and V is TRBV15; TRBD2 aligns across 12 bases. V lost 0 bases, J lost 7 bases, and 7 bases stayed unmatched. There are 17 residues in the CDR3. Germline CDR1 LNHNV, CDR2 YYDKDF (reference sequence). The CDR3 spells CATSRDATSGGSNEQFF. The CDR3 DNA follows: TGTGCCACCAGCAGAGATGCGACTAGCGGGGGAAGTAATGAGCAGTTCTTC. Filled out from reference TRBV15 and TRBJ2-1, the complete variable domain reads DAMVIQNPRYQVTQFGKPVTLSCSQTLNHNVMYWYQQKSSQAPKLLFHYYDKDFNNEADTPDNFQSRRPNTSFCFLDIRSPGLGDTAMYLCATSRDATSGGSNEQFFGPGTRLTVL.